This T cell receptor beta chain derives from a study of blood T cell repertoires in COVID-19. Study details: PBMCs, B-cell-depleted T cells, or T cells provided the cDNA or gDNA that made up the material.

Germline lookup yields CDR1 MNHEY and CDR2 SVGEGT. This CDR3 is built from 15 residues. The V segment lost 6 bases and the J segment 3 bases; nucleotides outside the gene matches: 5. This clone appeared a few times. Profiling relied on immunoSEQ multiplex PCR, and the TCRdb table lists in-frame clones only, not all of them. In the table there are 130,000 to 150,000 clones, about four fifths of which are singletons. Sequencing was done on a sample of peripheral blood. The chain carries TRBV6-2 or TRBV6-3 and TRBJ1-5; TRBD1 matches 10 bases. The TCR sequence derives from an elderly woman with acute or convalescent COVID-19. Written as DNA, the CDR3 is TGTGCCAGCAGCCGGGGACAGGGGCCCAATCAGCCCCAGCATTTT. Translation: CASSRGQGPNQPQHF.